What follows is one TCR beta chain and its context. The sample is drawn from a study of blood T cell repertoires in COVID-19. Study-wide background: The United States, Italy and Spain provided the acute and convalescent COVID-19 samples. The analysed material was cDNA or gDNA that came from T cells, B-cell-depleted T cells, or PBMCs.

The CDR3 length is 15 residues. Trimming at V came to 5 bases and at J to 9 bases, leaving 14 bases not matched to a gene. CDR1 and CDR2 from the germline V gene are SQVTM and ANQGSEA. Method: immunoSEQ multiplex PCR; TCRdb's copy keeps in-frame clones and lacks some. The sample carries more than 150,000 clones, more than 90% recorded once. This receptor was obtained from a man aged 50 to 59 with acute or convalescent COVID-19. The specimen was peripheral blood. V gene TRBV29-1 combines with J gene TRBJ2-1; 9 bases are shared with TRBD1. The CDR3 spells CSVFLGQGTTGEQFF. The DNA of the CDR3 is TGCAGCGTTTTCCTCGGACAGGGGACCACCGGTGAGCAGTTCTTC.